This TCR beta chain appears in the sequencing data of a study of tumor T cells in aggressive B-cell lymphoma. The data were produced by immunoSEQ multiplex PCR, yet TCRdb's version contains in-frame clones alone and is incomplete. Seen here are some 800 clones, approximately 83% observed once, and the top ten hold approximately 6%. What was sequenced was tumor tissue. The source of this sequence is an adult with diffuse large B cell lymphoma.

The CDR3 loop is CASSFERSGELFF. The CDR3 bases are TGTGCCAGCAGCTTTGAACGGTCCGGGGAGCTGTTTTTT. The gene calls are TRBV7-7 and TRBJ2-2; no clear D. The CDR3 loop spans 13 amino acids. Per germline, CDR1 SSHAT and CDR2 FNYEAQ (reference sequence). The V gene lost 3 bases and the J gene lost 6 bases, with 8 bases spanning the gap.